This T cell receptor (beta chain) was sequenced during a study of blood T cell repertoires in COVID-19. V lost 3 bases to trimming and J lost 7 bases, with 12 bases between them. This CDR3 comprises 13 residues. CDR1 LNHDA and CDR2 SQIVND come from the germline V gene (reference sequence). The assay was immunoSEQ multiplex PCR, and TCRdb's table has in-frame clones only and misses some. This table holds about 59,000 clones, roughly 91% found once. V gene TRBV19 combines with J gene TRBJ1-1; tentatively, D is TRBD1 (5 bases). What was sequenced was peripheral blood. The clonotype comes from a human donor in a cohort sampled during active COVID-19. The CDR3 region has the DNA TGTGCCAGTAGTATGGGCAGGGCGGATGAAGCTTTCTTT. Protein product: CASSMGRADEAFF.